This is a list of T cell receptor beta chains from one sample in a study of identical twins. TCRdb called the 5' RACE reads again in MiXCR, with one record for every CDR3 protein. In the table there are around 220,000 distinct CDR3 sequences, about 10% of which are singletons. The specimen was memory T cells sorted from blood. The receptors originated from a man aged 50 to 59 in good health. Both conserved end residues are part of each CDR3. The D gene is left open where the match is weak.

CDR3aa: CASSQEGGHMNTEAFF; d_gene: NA; v_gene: TRBV4-3; j_gene: TRBJ1-1; len: 16
CDR3aa: CASRLQVNTEAFF; d_gene: NA; v_gene: TRBV2; j_gene: TRBJ1-1; len: 13
CDR3aa: CATGGTSGPTGELFF; d_gene: TRBD2; v_gene: TRBV2; j_gene: TRBJ2-2; len: 15
CDR3aa: CSADIGAGQETQYF; d_gene: NA; v_gene: TRBV20-1; j_gene: TRBJ2-5; len: 14
CDR3aa: CASSRSPSGGAHEQFF; d_gene: TRBD2; v_gene: TRBV14; j_gene: TRBJ2-1; len: 16
CDR3aa: CASSLNSRGGRAHNEQFF; d_gene: TRBD2; v_gene: TRBV7-3; j_gene: TRBJ2-1; len: 18
CDR3aa: CASSSSGRFDTGELFF; d_gene: TRBD2; v_gene: TRBV9; j_gene: TRBJ2-2; len: 16
CDR3aa: CASTAPGPNTGELFF; d_gene: NA; v_gene: TRBV6-1; j_gene: TRBJ2-2; len: 15
CDR3aa: CSAEGASGRAQDEQYF; d_gene: TRBD2; v_gene: TRBV20-1; j_gene: TRBJ2-7; len: 16
CDR3aa: CASSLHRGLNQPQHF; d_gene: TRBD1; v_gene: TRBV4-1; j_gene: TRBJ1-5; len: 15
CDR3aa: CASSLDWTGQGDTQYF; d_gene: TRBD1; v_gene: TRBV4-2; j_gene: TRBJ2-3; len: 16
CDR3aa: CASRGLRDEQFF; d_gene: NA; v_gene: TRBV12-3/TRBV12-4; j_gene: TRBJ2-1; len: 12
CDR3aa: CASSQDPTRDRGEKLFF; d_gene: TRBD1; v_gene: TRBV4-2; j_gene: TRBJ1-4; len: 17
CDR3aa: CATSPPVLGEQFF; d_gene: NA; v_gene: TRBV15; j_gene: TRBJ2-1; len: 13
CDR3aa: CASSQRSGNQPQHF; d_gene: NA; v_gene: TRBV4-3; j_gene: TRBJ1-5; len: 14
CDR3aa: CASSKESGFEQFF; d_gene: NA; v_gene: TRBV5-1; j_gene: TRBJ2-1; len: 13
CDR3aa: CASSVWGTNEAFF; d_gene: NA; v_gene: TRBV2; j_gene: TRBJ1-1; len: 13
CDR3aa: CSARAGTPRDIQYF; d_gene: NA; v_gene: TRBV20-1; j_gene: TRBJ2-4; len: 14
CDR3aa: CSARDSGRGGAGELFF; d_gene: NA; v_gene: TRBV20-1; j_gene: TRBJ2-2; len: 16
CDR3aa: CATSAWIGTEAFF; d_gene: NA; v_gene: TRBV15; j_gene: TRBJ1-1; len: 13
CDR3aa: CASSLALGAGANVLTF; d_gene: NA; v_gene: TRBV7-2; j_gene: TRBJ2-6; len: 16
CDR3aa: CASSSYVEKLFF; d_gene: NA; v_gene: TRBV12-3/TRBV12-4; j_gene: TRBJ1-4; len: 12
CDR3aa: CSAREAGRSYNEQFF; d_gene: NA; v_gene: TRBV20-1; j_gene: TRBJ2-1; len: 15
CDR3aa: CASSLAGAGSTEAFF; d_gene: NA; v_gene: TRBV12-3/TRBV12-4; j_gene: TRBJ1-1; len: 15
CDR3aa: CASRRDRVNTGELFF; d_gene: TRBD1; v_gene: TRBV12-3/TRBV12-4; j_gene: TRBJ2-2; len: 15
CDR3aa: CASSLYGVEQFF; d_gene: NA; v_gene: TRBV28; j_gene: TRBJ2-1; len: 12